This T cell receptor beta chain originates from a study of CD8+CD57+ T cells in acquired aplastic anemia (dated by TCRdb to the late 2010s). Context from the whole study: A mean of roughly 2.9 ug of DNA, ranging from about 0.19 to 30 ug, was extracted from sorted CD4+ and CD8+ cells. CD8+CD57+ expansion was defined as a frequency above the mean frequency observed in healthy subjects.

Patients chosen for sequencing had shown expansion of CD8+CD57+ cells by flow cytometry. Severe acquired aplastic anemia was diagnosed in all patients according to International Study of Aplastic Anemia and Agranulocytosis and Camitta criteria. Patients had received no therapy at the time of blood sampling. In the study, sorted CD4+ and CD8+ blood T cells from patients with severe aplastic anemia and from healthy subjects underwent deep sequencing of TCR repertoires. Patients were enrolled under clinicaltrials.gov protocols 00001620, 01623167, 00001397, 00071045, 00081523 and 00961064 in the USA. Ficoll-Paque density gradient centrifugation was used to isolate peripheral blood mononuclear cells. Before DNA extraction, CD4+ and CD8+ T cells were sorted with FACS or magnetic beads. TCR beta VDJ combination and CDR3 sequence profiling used genomic DNA as the template. An Illumina HiSeq 2000 was used for TCR repertoire sequencing. On the authors' methods: TRBV/TRBJ rearrangement plots, CDR3 size and DJ length profiles, and Simpson's diversity index were used to assess repertoires. Whichever DNA sequence was most abundant in the deep sequencing data was defined as the immunodominant clone. CDR3 amino acid sequences were screened for sharing across subjects and compared with published repertoires and the VDJdb database. In-frame beta chains were kept once TCRdb had trimmed the public reads at Q25 with fastp and called clones with MiXCR. When rows share a CDR3 protein, they turn into one entry using the most common DNA and genes. These V and J calls are TCRdb output, not the study's own analysis. This sample lists 150,000 to 170,000 distinct CDR3 sequences; 40% to 65% were detected once. The top ten clones comprise approximately 12% of the sample.

Of note for this clonotype: The specificity of this receptor is unknown. Base qualities are not at hand, and no much larger clone is one base apart.

General conclusions and limits of the study: Over 25 CD8+ CDR3 sequences were found in both patients and controls but appeared to be highly expressed in patients and within the immunodominant clones of the patients. No significant difference in CD8+ Simpson's diversity was found between patients and healthy controls (P=0.060).

Clipping removes 2 bases from V and 5 bases from J, with 9 as the unmatched junction base count. CDR1 and CDR2 are read off the germline V gene as SGHRS and YFSETQ. The CDR3 measures 15 amino acids from cysteine to phenylalanine. Only the CDR3 region is kept as DNA, spanning 45 bases read in frame from base 1. The TCR originated in a human donor with aplastic anemia. The chain is made from TRBV5-1 and TRBJ2-7; 8 junctional bases match TRBD2. Sequences were obtained from sorted CD4+, CD8+, or CD8+CD57+ T cells (not recorded which) from PBMCs. The base sequence is TGCGCCAGCAGCTTCCCCATTAGCGGGACCCACGAGCAGTACTTC. This codes for CASSFPISGTHEQYF.